The next 19 T cell receptor beta chains were all read from a single sample in a study of OX40 agonist ivuxolimab in advanced cancers. This table comes from immunoSEQ multiplex PCR, and its TCRdb copy is limited to in-frame clones, with some not included. The data contain about 73,000 clones, around nine tenths of them singletons. The starting material was CD4+ or CD8+ T cells sorted from blood, obtained in a trial of the OX40 agonist ivuxolimab. The receptors were sampled from an adult with an advanced solid tumor such as melanoma, head and neck, liver or kidney cancer.

The chain recombines TRBV7-8 with TRBJ1-5; 7 nucleotides line up with TRBD1. The V and J ends lost 8 bases and 4 bases, in that order; junction bases with no gene match: 14. The CDR3 is 16 amino acids. Germline CDR1 is SGHVS and CDR2 is FQNEAQ. CDR3 in DNA: TGTGCCAGCTTAGCGGTAGGGGGCTTACGAAATCAGCCCCAGCATTTT. Its translation is CASLAVGGLRNQPQHF.

The chain couples TRBV27 to TRBJ1-6; D unclear. V was trimmed by 6 bases and J by 5 bases, leaving 11 bases between them. Germline V lookup: CDR1 MNHEY, CDR2 SMNVEV (reference sequence). CDR3 size: 14 residues. The CDR3 loop is CASSREADNSPLHF. The CDR3 DNA follows: TGTGCCAGCAGCCGGGAAGCAGATAATTCACCCCTCCACTTT.

This clone occurred once. The chain employs TRBV7-2 and TRBJ2-2; no definite D call. Trimming pared 4 bases from V and 0 bases from J, leaving 9 bases between. Germline CDR1 reads SGHTA; CDR2 reads FQGNSA. This CDR3 spans 15 amino acids. The chain's CDR3 is CASSSRTSNTGELFF. CDR3 nucleotides: TGTGCCAGCAGCTCGCGGACCTCGAACACCGGGGAGCTGTTTTTT.

This clone has only a few counts. The gene calls are TRBV28 and TRBJ1-1; tentative D call: TRBD1 (6 bases). V was shortened by 6 bases and J by 0 bases, with 11 bases between the two germline ends. This CDR3 is built from 14 residues. CDR1 is MDHEN and CDR2 is SYDVKM in the germline V gene. CDR3 sequence reads: CASSYRAMNTEAFF. CDR3 DNA sequence: TGTGCCAGCAGCTACAGGGCTATGAACACTGAAGCTTTCTTT.

The V gene is TRBV4-1, the J gene TRBJ1-1; 7 nucleotides agree with TRBD1. V lost 4 bases, J lost 0 bases, and 5 bases stayed unmatched. Germline-derived CDR1 and CDR2 are MGHRA and YSYEKL. This CDR3 region has 15 residues. The CDR3 spells CASSPQGGMNTEAFF. Here the CDR3 DNA reads TGCGCCAGCAGCCCCCAAGGGGGCATGAACACTGAAGCTTTCTTT.

Here the CDR3 reads CASRPLAGLNDEQYF. CDR3 nucleotide sequence: TGTGCCAGCAGACCTCTAGCGGGATTGAATGACGAGCAGTACTTC. V gene TRBV6-6 combines with J gene TRBJ2-7; 9 bases agree with TRBD2. This CDR3 comprises 15 residues. Trimming cost V 6 bases and J 5 bases; bases outside gene matches: 11. Germline V gene data show CDR1 as MNHNY and CDR2 as SVGAGI (reference sequence).

V usage is TRBV28 and J usage is TRBJ2-2; 9 bases are a match to TRBD1. The CDR3 covers 15 residues. The germline CDR1 and CDR2 sequences are MDHEN and SYDVKM. With V trimmed by 7 bases and J by 6 bases, 9 bases remained unmatched. CDR3 amino acids: CASTQRGQGSGELFF. The CDR3 DNA is TGTGCCAGCACCCAACGGGGACAGGGCTCCGGGGAGCTGTTTTTT.

This chain connects TRBV7-3 to TRBJ2-3; D unclear. Trimming cost V 5 bases and J 4 bases, with 10 bases left between them. The germline V gene has CDR1 SGHTA and CDR2 FQGTGA. The CDR3 covers 13 residues. In DNA form, the CDR3 reads TGTGCCAGCAGCCCTAATATGGCAGATACGCAGTATTTT. Translation gives CASSPNMADTQYF.

The J gene is TRBJ1-3, the V gene TRBV7-3; D call uncertain. The CDR3 runs to 14 residues. The V gene lost 0 bases and the J gene lost 0 bases, with 3 bases spanning the gap. Germline V gene data show CDR1 as SGHTA and CDR2 as FQGTGA. CDR3 bases: TGTGCCAGCAGCTTAACGAGCTCTGGAAACACCATATATTTT. This translates into CASSLTSSGNTIYF.

This chain connects TRBV15 to TRBJ1-4; D remains ambiguous. V was cut by 4 bases and J by 0 bases, with 9 bases left in between. Germline-derived CDR1 and CDR2 are LNHNV and YYDKDF (reference sequence). The CDR3 is made up of 15 amino acids. For the CDR3, the DNA is TGTGCCACCAGCATCCGAGTTGCAACTAATGAAAAACTGTTTTTT. This encodes CATSIRVATNEKLFF.

The chain joins TRBV5-1 to TRBJ2-1; TRBD2 is a possible D gene (6 bases). The CDR3 is 17 amino acids. CDR1 is SGHRS, CDR2 YFSETQ, per germline. V was pared by 1 base and J by 5 bases, with 19 bases between. In nucleotides, the CDR3 is TGCGCCAGCAGCTTGCGGGGGTCCGGGGTGGGGAACAATGAGCAGTTCTTC. It codes for CASSLRGSGVGNNEQFF.

The CDR3 region has the DNA TGCGCCAGCAGCCCTAGGAAAGGGGGGACGTCGAACACTGAAGCTTTCTTT. It encodes CASSPRKGGTSNTEAFF. This chain uses TRBV5-1 with TRBJ1-1; D might be TRBD1 (6 bases). V gave up 4 bases and J gave up 1 base, with 20 bases separating them. In germline, CDR1 is SGHRS, CDR2 YFSETQ. The CDR3 covers 17 residues.

In DNA form, the CDR3 reads TGTGCCAGCAGCTTGGGACTAGGATGGGAGACCCAGTACTTC. It is translated as CASSLGLGWETQYF. This rearrangement joins TRBV7-7 to TRBJ2-5; TRBD2 matches 8 bases. V shed 3 bases, J shed 5 bases, and the junction held 5 bases outside the gene matches. CDR1 and CDR2 (germline): SSHAT, FNYEAQ (reference sequence). The CDR3 sequence is 14 residues long.

The CDR3 sequence is CASSLRDVVSEQYF. As DNA, the CDR3 is TGTGCCAGCAGCTTACGGGATGTTGTGAGCGAGCAGTACTTC. The chain carries TRBV5-6 and TRBJ2-7, with D maybe TRBD2 (5 bases). Germline loops: CDR1 SGHDT, CDR2 YYEEEE. The V gene lost 2 bases and the J gene lost 6 bases, with 15 bases spanning the gap. This CDR3 contains 14 residues.

This clone was counted a few times. This chain connects TRBV18 to TRBJ1-1; D is unresolved. Between the trimmed V and J ends, which lost 4 bases and 6 bases, there was a span of 9 bases. The CDR3 length is 12 residues. Germline V gene lookup returns CDR1 KGHSH and CDR2 LQKENI. The CDR3 protein is CASSQTPPEAFF. CDR3 nucleotide sequence: TGTGCCAGCTCACAGACTCCTCCTGAAGCTTTCTTT.

Regarding this clone: Germline and junction disagree at one end, which may indicate a read error. The V and J genes are TRBV7-7 and TRBJ2-1; 7 nucleotides match TRBD2. Germline values: CDR1 SSHAT, CDR2 FNYEAQ (reference sequence). The CDR3 has 17 residues. The CDR3 is CASSLVASGDSYNEQFF. Here the CDR3 DNA reads TGTGCTAGCAGCTTAGTAGCTAGCGGAGACTCCTACAATGAGCAGTTCTTC.

The chain uses TRBV11-2 and TRBJ2-3; no firm D call. The germline V and J ends were trimmed by 2 bases and 2 bases, with 8 bases remaining between them. The CDR3 sequence is 14 residues long. Germline CDR1 reads SGHAT; CDR2 reads FQNNGV. For the CDR3, the DNA is TGTGCCAGCAGCTTATCCTATTCCACAGATACGCAGTATTTT. Protein product: CASSLSYSTDTQYF.

J is TRBJ2-7 and V is TRBV6-5; D gene uncertain. Between the trimmed V and J ends, which lost 4 bases and 2 bases, there was a span of 15 bases. The length of the CDR3 is 15 residues. Germline V gene lookup returns CDR1 MNHEY and CDR2 SVGAGI. CDR3 sequence: CASSSLLGLTYEQYF. CDR3 nucleotides: TGTGCCAGCAGTTCCCTCTTAGGGCTTACCTACGAGCAGTACTTC.

J is TRBJ2-5 and V is TRBV7-2; TRBD2 is a possible D gene (5 bases). Germline V gene lookup returns CDR1 SGHTA and CDR2 FQGNSA. Trimming stripped 3 bases from V and 3 bases from J, with 11 bases between. The length of the CDR3 is 14 residues. The DNA for the CDR3 is TGTGCCAGCAGCTTCAGCGGAGGAAAAGAGACCCAGTACTTC. It translates to CASSFSGGKETQYF. Using reference TRBV7-2 and TRBJ2-5 for the parts outside the CDR3, the full variable domain is GAGVSQSPSNKVTEKGKDVELRCDPISGHTALYWYRQSLGQGLEFLIYFQGNSAPDKSGLPSDRFSAERTGGSVSTLTIQRTQQEDSAVYLCASSFSGGKETQYFGPGTRLLVL.